This TCR beta chain was sequenced in a study of blood T cell repertoires in COVID-19. Trimming took 4 bases from V and 5 from J, leaving 16 bases between them. In germline, CDR1 is SGHRS, CDR2 YFSETQ. The CDR3 runs 15 residues. Original processing notes: Scientists estimated how many nucleated cells there were by amplifying reference gene primers. Assay: immunoSEQ multiplex PCR; the TCRdb copy retains only in-frame clones and omits some. The V and J calls and the clone size are those of that table, but D and trimming were determined from the DNA. The repertoire consists of under 300,000 clones, with approximately 83% occurring once and the leading ten covering around 1.8%. Participants, about 18 to 100 years old, spanned under 30 US areas. Participants were placed into cohorts based on the clinical history they reported.

V and J are TRBV5-1 and TRBJ2-1; weak D call: TRBD1 (6 bases). Sequenced input: PBMCs or T cells enriched from blood (not recorded which). The sequence derives from a woman aged 45 to 65 who had recovered from COVID-19. The CDR3 DNA sequence: TGCGCCAGCAGCCTCGGACCCCCAGGGGACAATGAGCAGTTCTTC. This sequence encodes CASSLGPPGDNEQFF. The full variable domain, with the rest looked up from reference TRBV5-1 and TRBJ2-1, is KAGVTQTPRYLIKTRGQQVTLSCSPISGHRSVSWYQQTPGQGLQFLFEYFSETQRNKGNFPGRFSGRQFSNSRSEMNVSTLELGDSALYLCASSLGPPGDNEQFFGPGTRLTVL.